The TCR beta chain described here comes from a study of cytomegalovirus exposure and HLA in healthy donors. The PCR employed 60 Vbeta primers together with 13 Jbeta primers. This table comes from immunoSEQ multiplex PCR, and its TCRdb copy is limited to in-frame clones, with some not included. This sample yields roughly 160,000 clones, of which roughly 84% are seen a single time; about 0.39% belongs to the top ten. Study outcomes and limitations: Analyses of presence and absence presupposed an approximately uniform sequencing depth across donors. Overall, some 160 TCR beta chains were annotated as cytomegalovirus-associated. A later analysis reportedly found that, within productive TCRs, an Asian-associated ancestry cluster had fewer N-insertions than the mean observed across the roughly 700 donors.

On this clone: Its specificity is not known. Different DNA sequences within this sample yield the same CDR3.

The CDR3 runs to 17 residues. Trimming took 4 bases from V and 2 from J; bases not matched to a gene: 7. The germline CDR1 and CDR2 sequences are ENHRY and SYGVKD. V usage is TRBV10-3 and J usage is TRBJ2-5, with 13 positions matching TRBD2. This TCR came from a boy younger than 10 in good health and CMV-seronegative. Sequenced sample: PBMCs. CDR3 in DNA: TGTGCCATCAGTGGGACTAGCGGGAGAACTCGTCAAGAGACCCAGTACTTC. It encodes CAISGTSGRTRQETQYF.